This T cell receptor beta chain appears in the sequencing data of a study of beta chain features in type 1 diabetes. Study-wide results and limits: In every one of the four CD4+ subsets, TCRB CDR3s were moderately but significantly shorter in Type 1 diabetes patients. Within patients, naive, central memory and Treg TCRB repertoires seemed more similar than within healthy donors.

Reverse transcription of all isolated RNA meant that expressed TCRB transcripts were sequenced. Roughly 3.6 million reads, on average, came from each naive, central memory and regulatory T cell sample. The repertoire was sequenced with immunoSEQ multiplex PCR; TCRdb's copy has only in-frame clones and lacks some. The sample records 230,000 or so clones, roughly 16% being singletons. Cell sorting via CD45RO/CCR7/CD25/CD127/CD95/CD27 was performed to obtain CD4+ naive, central memory, regulatory and stem cell-like memory cells. Sorted cells reached over 95% purity in every population. The germline CDR1 and CDR2 sequences are SGHDN and FVKESK. The ends were cut back, 3 bases at V and 0 bases at J, with 9 bases in the middle. The CDR3 length is 15 residues. In the case of this clone: Its antigen is not known.

The genes are TRBV14 and TRBJ1-5, with no clear D. The receptor's source is a man between 25 and 39 years old with type 1 diabetes. Sequenced material: naive CD4+ T cells from blood. CDR3 loop: CASSHRDGSNQPQHF. In nucleotides, the CDR3 is TGTGCCAGCAGCCATAGAGACGGTAGCAATCAGCCCCAGCATTTT.